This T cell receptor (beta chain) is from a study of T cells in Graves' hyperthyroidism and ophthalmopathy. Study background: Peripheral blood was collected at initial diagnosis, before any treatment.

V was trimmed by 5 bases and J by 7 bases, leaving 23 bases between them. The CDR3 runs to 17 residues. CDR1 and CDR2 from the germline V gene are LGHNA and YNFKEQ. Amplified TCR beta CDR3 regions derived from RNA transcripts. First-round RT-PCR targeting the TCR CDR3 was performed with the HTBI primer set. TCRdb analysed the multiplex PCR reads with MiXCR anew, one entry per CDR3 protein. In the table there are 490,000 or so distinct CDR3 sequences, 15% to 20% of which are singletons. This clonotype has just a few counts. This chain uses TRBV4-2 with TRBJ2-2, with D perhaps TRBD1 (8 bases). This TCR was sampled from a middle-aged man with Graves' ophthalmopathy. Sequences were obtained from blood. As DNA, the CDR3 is TGTGCCAGCAGCAAAAGCGGGGCAGGGGGCTTCGACGGGGAGCTGTTTTTT. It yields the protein CASSKSGAGGFDGELFF.